The 5 T cell receptor beta chains reported below all come from one sample, sequenced in a study of blood T cell repertoires in COVID-19. Only in-frame clones appear in the TCRdb table, and some are missing; sequencing was by immunoSEQ multiplex PCR. The sample has almost 80,000 clones, over 75% seen once. The specimen was peripheral blood. The source of these receptors is a woman of 80 years or more with acute or convalescent COVID-19.

This chain uses TRBV7-6 with TRBJ2-2; D is ambiguous. The V gene's germline CDR1 is SGHVS and CDR2 FNYEAQ. The CDR3 is 14 amino acids. Trimming shortened V by 7 bases and J by 5 bases, and 14 bases separated the two germline ends. This chain's CDR3 is CASTLIKSTGELFF. CDR3 sequence (DNA): TGTGCCAGCACCCTAATAAAGAGTACCGGGGAGCTGTTTTTT.

V is TRBV19 and J is TRBJ1-2, with D perhaps matching TRBD1 (5 bases). V was pared by 11 bases and J by 8 bases, with 15 bases between. Germline V CDR1 and CDR2: LNHDA, SQIVND (reference sequence). This CDR3 contains 11 residues. The CDR3 loop reads CAGRRGDGYTF. CDR3 sequence (DNA): TGTGCCGGTCGACGCGGGGACGGCTACACCTTC.

The chain employs TRBV28 and TRBJ2-5; 8 nucleotides line up with TRBD1. The V gene end was trimmed by 4 bases and the J gene end by 2 bases; junction bases not matched to a gene: 15. CDR1 and CDR2 (germline): MDHEN, SYDVKM. This CDR3 spans 18 amino acids. CDR3 sequence: CASSSPRQGAGRQETQYF. Written as DNA, the CDR3 is TGTGCCAGCAGTTCCCCCCGGCAGGGGGCTGGGCGGCAAGAGACCCAGTACTTC. Variable domain in full (rest from reference TRBV28 and TRBJ2-5): DVKVTQSSRYLVKRTGEKVFLECVQDMDHENMFWYRQDPGLGLRLIYFSYDVKMKEKGDIPEGYSVSREKKERFSLILESASTNQTSMYLCASSSPRQGAGRQETQYFGPGTRLLVL.

V and J are TRBV11-2 and TRBJ2-5; 10 bases map to TRBD2. This CDR3 region has 14 residues. Per germline, CDR1 SGHAT and CDR2 FQNNGV. J gave up 7 bases and V 1 base, and 3 bases lay outside the gene matches. The CDR3 protein is CASSLVQRGGTQYF. In DNA, the CDR3 is TGTGCCAGCAGCTTAGTTCAGCGGGGGGGGACCCAGTACTTC.

The rearrangement joins TRBV9 to TRBJ2-1; 8 positions match TRBD2. This CDR3 region has 19 residues. Losses at the gene ends were 0 bases for V and 0 bases for J; bases not matched to a gene: 11. The germline V gene has CDR1 SGDLS and CDR2 YYNGEE. The CDR3 coding sequence is TGTGCCAGCAGCGTAGGGTCTGAGCGGGGGCACAGCTCCTACAATGAGCAGTTCTTC. Amino acids: CASSVGSERGHSSYNEQFF. The variable domain in full, completed from reference TRBV9 and TRBJ2-1, reads DSGVTQTPKHLITATGQRVTLRCSPRSGDLSVYWYQQSLDQGLQFLIQYYNGEERAKGNILERFSAQQFPDLHSELNLSSLELGDSALYFCASSVGSERGHSSYNEQFFGPGTRLTVL.